Listed below are T cell receptor beta chains from one sample, sequenced in a study of T-cell reconstitution after alpha-beta-depleted transplantation in children. TCRdb passed the PCR reads through MiXCR, listing each CDR3 protein once. The sample includes around 270,000 distinct CDR3 sequences, 10% of them seen just once. The sample was PBMCs, taken before TCRalphabeta/CD19-depleted stem cell transplant. Receptors originate from a boy under two years old with acute myeloid leukemia, due to receive a stem cell transplant. Both conserved end residues are part of each CDR3. The D gene is left open where the match is weak. The listing skips clone size in some rows; elsewhere it reads once, few, many or a size class.

clone size: few
J gene: TRBJ2-7
D gene: TRBD2
V gene: TRBV7-6
CDR3 length: 17
CDR3 protein: CASSPALLSGRVYEQYF
CDR3 DNA: TGTGCCAGCAGCCCAGCCCTTCTAAGCGGGAGGGTATACGAGCAGTACTTC

clone size: many
J gene: TRBJ2-1
D gene: .
V gene: TRBV6-5
CDR3 length: 16
CDR3 protein: CASSHGSGAPDNEQFF
CDR3 DNA: TGTGCCAGCAGTCACGGATCGGGGGCGCCTGACAATGAGCAGTTCTTC

clone size: few
J gene: TRBJ1-5
D gene: .
V gene: TRBV12-3/TRBV12-4
CDR3 length: 15
CDR3 protein: CASSQGQGRRQPQHF
CDR3 DNA: TGTGCCAGCAGCCAAGGGCAGGGGAGACGTCAGCCCCAGCATTTT

clone size: many
J gene: TRBJ2-3
D gene: TRBD2
V gene: TRBV12-3/TRBV12-4
CDR3 length: 16
CDR3 protein: CASSPPGRGGGDTQYF
CDR3 DNA: TGTGCCAGCAGCCCCCCTGGGCGGGGGGGCGGAGATACGCAGTATTTT

clone size: few
J gene: TRBJ2-7
D gene: .
V gene: TRBV4-2
CDR3 length: 12
CDR3 protein: CASSQDRLEQYF
CDR3 DNA: TGTGCCAGCAGCCAAGATCGGCTCGAGCAGTACTTC

clone size: many
J gene: TRBJ2-2
D gene: .
V gene: TRBV5-4
CDR3 length: 14
CDR3 protein: CASSVRGRTGELFF
CDR3 DNA: TGTGCCAGCAGCGTAAGGGGGAGAACCGGGGAGCTGTTTTTT

clone size: few
J gene: TRBJ2-3
D gene: TRBD2
V gene: TRBV7-6
CDR3 length: 19
CDR3 protein: CASSLGLAGGHRVGDTQYF
CDR3 DNA: TGTGCCAGCAGCTTAGGTCTAGCGGGGGGGCATCGAGTAGGAGATACGCAGTATTTT

clone size: many
J gene: TRBJ2-1
D gene: TRBD1
V gene: TRBV10-3
CDR3 length: 14
CDR3 protein: CAITGQGDYNEQFF
CDR3 DNA: TGTGCCATCACGGGACAGGGGGACTACAATGAGCAGTTCTTC

clone size: many
J gene: TRBJ2-7
D gene: TRBD2
V gene: TRBV7-8
CDR3 length: 16
CDR3 protein: CASVWTSGASSYEQYF
CDR3 DNA: TGTGCCAGCGTTTGGACTAGCGGGGCGAGCTCCTACGAGCAGTACTTC

clone size: many
J gene: TRBJ2-3
D gene: TRBD1
V gene: TRBV4-3
CDR3 length: 16
CDR3 protein: CASSLVTGAATDTQYF
CDR3 DNA: TGCGCCAGCAGCCTTGTGACAGGGGCCGCCACAGATACGCAGTATTTT

clone size: many
J gene: TRBJ2-5
D gene: .
V gene: TRBV7-9
CDR3 length: 14
CDR3 protein: CASSLGGERETQYF
CDR3 DNA: TGTGCCAGCAGCTTAGGGGGCGAGAGAGAGACCCAGTACTTC

clone size: many
J gene: TRBJ2-7
D gene: .
V gene: TRBV12-3/TRBV12-4
CDR3 length: 15
CDR3 protein: CASSSPGAATYEQYF
CDR3 DNA: TGTGCCAGCAGTTCTCCGGGAGCGGCCACCTACGAGCAGTACTTC

clone size: .
J gene: TRBJ1-5
D gene: .
V gene: TRBV7-9
CDR3 length: 14
CDR3 protein: CASSFTGGQGPQHF
CDR3 DNA: TGTGCCAGCAGCTTCACAGGCGGCCAAGGGCCCCAGCATTTT

clone size: many
J gene: TRBJ2-2
D gene: .
V gene: TRBV7-9
CDR3 length: 12
CDR3 protein: CAVEGLNRELFF
CDR3 DNA: TGTGCCGTAGAGGGACTGAACCGGGAGCTGTTTTTT

clone size: few
J gene: TRBJ2-7
D gene: .
V gene: TRBV29-1
CDR3 length: 14
CDR3 protein: CSVVGLWEQAEQYF
CDR3 DNA: TGCAGCGTTGTGGGCCTATGGGAACAAGCCGAGCAGTACTTC

clone size: few
J gene: TRBJ1-4
D gene: .
V gene: TRBV20-1
CDR3 length: 13
CDR3 protein: CSARIRNSEKLFF
CDR3 DNA: TGCAGTGCTAGGATCAGGAATAGTGAAAAACTGTTTTTT

clone size: .
J gene: TRBJ2-5
D gene: .
V gene: TRBV14
CDR3 length: 14
CDR3 protein: CASSLTARISSQYF
CDR3 DNA: TGTGCCAGCAGCCTAACCGCTAGGATTTCGAGCCAGTACTTC

clone size: .
J gene: TRBJ2-7
D gene: .
V gene: TRBV6-2/TRBV6-3
CDR3 length: 13
CDR3 protein: CASSPTGDYEQYF
CDR3 DNA: TGTGCCAGCAGTCCGACAGGAGACTACGAGCAGTACTTC

clone size: .
J gene: TRBJ2-3
D gene: .
V gene: TRBV23-1
CDR3 length: 17
CDR3 protein: CASNPPSSGTSTDTQYF
CDR3 DNA: TGCGCCAGCAATCCTCCCTCATCCGGGACTTCCACAGATACGCAGTATTTT

clone size: many
J gene: TRBJ2-7
D gene: TRBD2
V gene: TRBV4-2
CDR3 length: 15
CDR3 protein: CASSFERESSYEQYF
CDR3 DNA: TGTGCCAGCAGTTTTGAGCGGGAGTCGTCCTACGAGCAGTACTTC

clone size: many
J gene: TRBJ2-7
D gene: TRBD2
V gene: TRBV12-3/TRBV12-4
CDR3 length: 13
CDR3 protein: CASSSGRAYEQYF
CDR3 DNA: TGTGCCAGTAGTAGCGGGAGGGCCTACGAGCAGTACTTC

clone size: many
J gene: TRBJ2-1
D gene: .
V gene: TRBV5-1
CDR3 length: 15
CDR3 protein: CASSWDSHLGNEQFF
CDR3 DNA: TGCGCCAGCAGCTGGGACTCCCATTTAGGGAATGAGCAGTTCTTC

clone size: many
J gene: TRBJ2-2
D gene: .
V gene: TRBV13
CDR3 length: 14
CDR3 protein: CASSFGGDTGELFF
CDR3 DNA: TGTGCCAGCAGCTTTGGGGGAGACACCGGGGAGCTGTTTTTT

clone size: many
J gene: TRBJ1-1
D gene: .
V gene: TRBV25-1
CDR3 length: 13
CDR3 protein: CASSERADTEAFF
CDR3 DNA: TGTGCCAGCAGTGAAAGAGCGGACACTGAAGCTTTCTTT

clone size: few
J gene: TRBJ1-5
D gene: .
V gene: TRBV20-1
CDR3 length: 14
CDR3 protein: CSATKDSRNQPQHF
CDR3 DNA: TGCAGTGCTACCAAGGACAGTCGCAATCAGCCCCAGCATTTT

clone size: many
J gene: TRBJ2-5
D gene: .
V gene: TRBV7-9
CDR3 length: 15
CDR3 protein: CASSYSAIAAETQYF
CDR3 DNA: TGTGCCAGCAGCTATAGTGCTATCGCAGCAGAGACCCAGTACTTC

clone size: many
J gene: TRBJ2-2
D gene: .
V gene: TRBV12-3/TRBV12-4
CDR3 length: 14
CDR3 protein: CASSLGSGTGELFF
CDR3 DNA: TGTGCCAGCAGTTTAGGATCAGGTACCGGGGAGCTGTTTTTT

clone size: many
J gene: TRBJ2-1
D gene: TRBD2
V gene: TRBV28
CDR3 length: 16
CDR3 protein: CASSLLAGGPVNEQFF
CDR3 DNA: TGTGCCAGCAGTTTGCTAGCGGGGGGGCCCGTCAATGAGCAGTTCTTC

clone size: .
J gene: TRBJ2-7
D gene: .
V gene: TRBV7-2
CDR3 length: 14
CDR3 protein: CASSSTGGAYEQYF
CDR3 DNA: TGTGCCAGCAGCTCGACAGGAGGCGCCTACGAGCAGTACTTC

clone size: many
J gene: TRBJ2-3
D gene: TRBD1
V gene: TRBV15
CDR3 length: 15
CDR3 protein: CATSSSGTDTDTQYF
CDR3 DNA: TGTGCCACCAGCAGTTCCGGGACAGACACAGATACGCAGTATTTT

clone size: .
J gene: TRBJ2-1
D gene: TRBD2
V gene: TRBV18
CDR3 length: 17
CDR3 protein: CASCGLAGDRPYNEQFF
CDR3 DNA: TGTGCCAGCTGCGGACTAGCGGGAGACCGCCCTTACAATGAGCAGTTCTTC

clone size: many
J gene: TRBJ2-7
D gene: .
V gene: TRBV5-1
CDR3 length: 16
CDR3 protein: CASSPTVTLVIYEQYF
CDR3 DNA: TGCGCCAGCAGCCCGACGGTTACTCTAGTGATCTACGAGCAGTACTTC

clone size: few
J gene: TRBJ1-2
D gene: TRBD1
V gene: TRBV11-2
CDR3 length: 18
CDR3 protein: CASSLDGTGSPSVYGYTF
CDR3 DNA: TGTGCCAGCAGCTTAGACGGGACAGGTTCCCCCTCCGTCTATGGCTACACCTTC

clone size: many
J gene: TRBJ2-7
D gene: .
V gene: TRBV29-1
CDR3 length: 15
CDR3 protein: CSARTFGGSSYEQYF
CDR3 DNA: TGCAGCGCACGGACCTTCGGTGGTAGCTCCTACGAGCAGTACTTC